One sample yielded the 10 T cell receptor beta chains listed below, sequenced in a study of a mutant IDH1 vaccine in newly diagnosed glioma. Their antigens remain unidentified. Profiled with immunoSEQ multiplex PCR; TCRdb holds only in-frame clones, not every one. The repertoire consists of 50,000 to 60,000 clones, with 75% to 85% occurring once and the leading ten covering approximately 6.2%. The time point: week 23, last vaccination. Topical imiquimod accompanied each vaccine dose, which consisted of 300 ug of mutant IDH1 20-mer peptide. The sequencing used PBMCs, collected from a glioma patient whose treatment included an IDH1 peptide vaccine. All receptors come from a man between 40 and 49 years old with glioma.

The J gene is TRBJ1-2, the V gene TRBV19; unclear D gene. The CDR3 extends over 14 amino acids. CDR1 is LNHDA, CDR2 SQIVND, per germline (reference sequence). V shed 3 bases and J shed 0 bases, with 8 bases lying between them. The CDR3 sequence: CASSITASNYGYTF. In nucleotides, the CDR3 is TGTGCCAGTAGTATTACAGCTTCTAACTATGGCTACACCTTC.

The chain couples TRBV5-6 to TRBJ1-5; D remains unclear. This CDR3 comprises 14 residues. The germline V gene has CDR1 SGHDT and CDR2 YYEEEE. V lost 0 bases and J lost 0, with 4 bases in between. The CDR3 sequence: CASSLAHSNQPQHF. The CDR3 DNA sequence: TGTGCCAGCAGCTTGGCCCATAGCAATCAGCCCCAGCATTTT.

This chain links TRBV30 with TRBJ1-2; D remains unclear. Germline V gene sequence: CDR1 GTSNPN, CDR2 SVGIG (reference sequence). The CDR3 is made up of 13 amino acids. The ends were cut back, 3 bases at V and 1 base at J, with 9 bases in the middle. For the CDR3, the DNA is TGTGCCTGGAGGAATACCTTTAACTATGGCTACACCTTC. This encodes CAWRNTFNYGYTF.

This clone has a handful of counts. The chain links TRBV10-3 to TRBJ1-6; D ambiguous. V lost 2 bases and J lost 13, with 9 bases in between. Germline CDR1 reads ENHRY; CDR2 reads SYGVKD. The CDR3 totals 12 residues. The CDR3: CAISEEESPLHF. Written as DNA, the CDR3 is TGTGCCATCAGTGAGGAGGAGTCGCCCCTCCACTTT.

V is TRBV5-4 and J is TRBJ2-5; possibly TRBD1 for D (6 bases). The CDR3 is 14 residues long. V lost 4 bases and J 4 bases, leaving 14 bases between the germline ends. Germline loops: CDR1 SGHNT, CDR2 YYREEE (reference sequence). For the CDR3, the DNA is TGTGCCAGCAGCGCAAAAACAGGGAGAGAGACCCAGTACTTC. Amino acids: CASSAKTGRETQYF. Drawing the rest from reference TRBV5-4 and TRBJ2-5, the complete variable domain is ETGVTQSPTHLIKTRGQQVTLRCSSQSGHNTVSWYQQALGQGPQFIFQYYREEENGRGNFPPRFSGLQFPNYSSELNVNALELDDSALYLCASSAKTGRETQYFGPGTRLLVL.

This clone appeared a single time. The CDR3 loop reads CASNYDRWKETQYF. The CDR3 DNA follows: TGTGCCAGCAACTACGACAGGTGGAAAGAGACCCAGTACTTC. The rearrangement links TRBV5-6 to TRBJ2-5, with D perhaps TRBD1 (6 bases). The CDR3 is 14 amino acids. V was trimmed by 6 bases and J by 3 bases, leaving 15 bases between them. The germline gives CDR1 SGHDT, CDR2 YYEEEE.

The chain employs TRBV5-5 and TRBJ1-3; 7 bases are shared with TRBD1. The CDR3 runs 14 residues. V trimming: 2 bases; J trimming: 2 bases; junction bases outside the gene matches: 1. Germline assignment: CDR1 SGHKS and CDR2 YYEKEE (reference sequence). CDR3 DNA sequence: TGTGCCAGCAGCTTAGGGGGCACTGGAAACACCATATATTTT. Amino acid sequence: CASSLGGTGNTIYF.

Here the CDR3 reads CATRRGGGTGGELFF. In DNA, the CDR3 is TGCGCCACCCGGAGGGGAGGAGGGACAGGCGGGGAGCTGTTTTTT. V gene TRBV5-1 combines with J gene TRBJ2-2; 8 bases map to TRBD1. The CDR3 totals 15 residues. Germline CDR1 is SGHRS and CDR2 is YFSETQ. Trimming removed 9 bases from V and 7 bases from J; junction bases left unmatched: 14.

The chain has TRBV2 and TRBJ2-7; D tentatively reads TRBD1 or TRBD2 (5 bases each). The CDR3 covers 15 residues. The germline V gene has CDR1 SNHLY and CDR2 FYNNEI. Trimming pared 3 bases from V and 2 bases from J, leaving 14 bases between. The CDR3 protein is CASSEGTVVTYEQYF. In DNA form, the CDR3 reads TGTGCCAGCAGTGAGGGGACGGTCGTTACCTACGAGCAGTACTTC.

The chain employs TRBV2 and TRBJ1-4, with D uncertain. The V gene lost 4 bases and the J gene lost 8 bases, with 14 bases spanning the gap. CDR1 is SNHLY and CDR2 is FYNNEI in the germline V gene. This CDR3 is built from 14 residues. The CDR3 DNA is TGTGCCAGCAGTGGGGAAGGGCGGTGGGAAAAACTGTTTTTT. Its protein is CASSGEGRWEKLFF.